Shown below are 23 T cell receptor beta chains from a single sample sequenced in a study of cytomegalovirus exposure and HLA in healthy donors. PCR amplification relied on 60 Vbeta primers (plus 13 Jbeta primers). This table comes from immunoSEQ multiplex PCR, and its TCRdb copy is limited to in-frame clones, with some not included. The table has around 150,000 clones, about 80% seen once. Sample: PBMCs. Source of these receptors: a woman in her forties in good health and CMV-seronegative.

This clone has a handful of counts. CDR3: CASSLKRLAGYNEQFF. CDR3 DNA sequence: TGTGCCAGCAGCCTAAAAAGACTAGCGGGGTACAATGAGCAGTTCTTC. The rearrangement uses TRBV14 and TRBJ2-1; 11 nucleotides match TRBD2. Trimming took 4 bases from V and 4 from J; bases not matched to a gene: 6. The CDR3 is 16 amino acids. The germline V gene encodes CDR1 SGHDN and CDR2 FVKESK.

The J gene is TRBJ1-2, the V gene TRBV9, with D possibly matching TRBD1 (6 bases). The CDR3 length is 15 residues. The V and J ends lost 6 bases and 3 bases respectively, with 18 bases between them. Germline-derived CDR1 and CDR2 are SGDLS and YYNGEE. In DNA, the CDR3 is TGTGCCAGCACCCAGCAGTCGACAGGATACTATGGCTACACCTTC. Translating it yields CASTQQSTGYYGYTF.

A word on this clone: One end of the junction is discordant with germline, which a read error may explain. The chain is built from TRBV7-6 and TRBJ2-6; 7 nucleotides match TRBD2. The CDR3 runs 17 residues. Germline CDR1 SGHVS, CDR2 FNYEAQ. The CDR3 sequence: CASSPTLGGAGANGLTF. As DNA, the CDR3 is TGTGCCAGCAGCCCCACCCTGGGAGGGGCTGGGGCCAACGGCCTGACTTTC.

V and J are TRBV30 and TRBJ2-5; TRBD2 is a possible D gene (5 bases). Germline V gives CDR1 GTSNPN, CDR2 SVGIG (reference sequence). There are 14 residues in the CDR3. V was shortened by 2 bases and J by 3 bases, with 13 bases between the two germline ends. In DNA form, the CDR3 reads TGTGCCTGGAGTAGCGGTCTAGAGAAAGAGACCCAGTACTTC. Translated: CAWSSGLEKETQYF.

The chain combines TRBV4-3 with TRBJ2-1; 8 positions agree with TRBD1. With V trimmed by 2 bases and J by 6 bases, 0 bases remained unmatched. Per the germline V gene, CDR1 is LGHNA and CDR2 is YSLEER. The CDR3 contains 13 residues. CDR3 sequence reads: CASSQTGGNEQFF. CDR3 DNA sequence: TGCGCCAGCAGCCAAACAGGGGGCAATGAGCAGTTCTTC.

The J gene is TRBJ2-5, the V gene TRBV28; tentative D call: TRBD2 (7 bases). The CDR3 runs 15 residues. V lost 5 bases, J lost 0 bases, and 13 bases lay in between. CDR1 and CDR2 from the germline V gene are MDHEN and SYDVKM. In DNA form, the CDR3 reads TGTGCCAGCAGTGGGGGGCGGGGGAACCAAGAGACCCAGTACTTC. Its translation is CASSGGRGNQETQYF.

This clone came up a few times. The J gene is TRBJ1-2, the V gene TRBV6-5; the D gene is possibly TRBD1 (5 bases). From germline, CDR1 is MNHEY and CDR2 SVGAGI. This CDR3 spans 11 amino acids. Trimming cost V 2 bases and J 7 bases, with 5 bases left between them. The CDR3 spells CASSYRGGYTF. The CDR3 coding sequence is TGTGCCAGCAGTTACAGGGGTGGCTACACCTTC.

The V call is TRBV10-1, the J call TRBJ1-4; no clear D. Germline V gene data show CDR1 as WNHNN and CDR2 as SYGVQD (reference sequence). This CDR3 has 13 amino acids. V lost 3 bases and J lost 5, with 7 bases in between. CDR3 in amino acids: CASSDRGNEKLFF. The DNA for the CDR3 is TGCGCCAGCAGTGACCGGGGAAATGAAAAACTGTTTTTT.

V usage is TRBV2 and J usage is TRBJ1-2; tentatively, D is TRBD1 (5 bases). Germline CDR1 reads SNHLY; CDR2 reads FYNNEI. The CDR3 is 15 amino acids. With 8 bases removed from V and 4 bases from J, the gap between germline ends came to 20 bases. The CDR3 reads CASLPGRVGSYGYTF. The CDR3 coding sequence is TGTGCCAGCCTCCCGGGCAGGGTTGGCAGCTATGGCTACACCTTC.

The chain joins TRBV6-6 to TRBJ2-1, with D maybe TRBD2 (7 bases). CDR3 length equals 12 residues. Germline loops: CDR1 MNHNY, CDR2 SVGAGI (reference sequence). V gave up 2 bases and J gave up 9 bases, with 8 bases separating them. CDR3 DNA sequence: TGTGCCAGCAGTTACAGGGGGGGTGAGCAGTTCTTC. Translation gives CASSYRGGEQFF.

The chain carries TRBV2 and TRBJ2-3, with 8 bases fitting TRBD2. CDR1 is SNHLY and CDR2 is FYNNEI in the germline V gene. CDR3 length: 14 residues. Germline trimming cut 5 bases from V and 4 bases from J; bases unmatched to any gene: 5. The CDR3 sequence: CASSQREFSDTQYF. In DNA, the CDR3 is TGTGCCAGCAGTCAGCGGGAGTTTTCAGATACGCAGTATTTT.

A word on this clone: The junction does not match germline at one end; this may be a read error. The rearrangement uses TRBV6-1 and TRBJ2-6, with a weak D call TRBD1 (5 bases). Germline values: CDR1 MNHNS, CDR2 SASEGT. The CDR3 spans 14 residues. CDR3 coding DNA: TGTGCCAGCAGTACAACCTCTGGGGCCAACGGCCTGACTTTC. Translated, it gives CASSTTSGANGLTF.

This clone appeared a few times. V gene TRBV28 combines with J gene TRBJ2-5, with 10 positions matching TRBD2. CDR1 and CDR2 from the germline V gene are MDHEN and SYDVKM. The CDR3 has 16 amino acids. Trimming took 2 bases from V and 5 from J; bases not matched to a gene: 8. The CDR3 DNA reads TGTGCCAGCAGTTTAAGCCTAGCGGGAGTTCGGGAGACCCAGTACTTC. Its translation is CASSLSLAGVRETQYF.

The CDR3 loop reads CASSGSGSGGPYEQYF. The DNA of the CDR3 is TGTGCCAGCAGTGGGTCAGGATCGGGGGGGCCCTACGAGCAGTACTTC. V gene TRBV2 combines with J gene TRBJ2-7; TRBD2 matches 8 bases. Germline assignment: CDR1 SNHLY and CDR2 FYNNEI. The CDR3 runs to 16 residues. V dropped 4 bases and J dropped 2; count of bases not matched to a gene: 10.

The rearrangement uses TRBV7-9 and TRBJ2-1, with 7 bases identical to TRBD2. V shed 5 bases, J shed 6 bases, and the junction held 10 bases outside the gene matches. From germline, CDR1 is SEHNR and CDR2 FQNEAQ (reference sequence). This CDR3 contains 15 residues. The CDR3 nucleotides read TGTGCCAGCAGCAAGAGCGGGAATCGTTTCAATGAGCAGTTCTTC. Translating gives CASSKSGNRFNEQFF.

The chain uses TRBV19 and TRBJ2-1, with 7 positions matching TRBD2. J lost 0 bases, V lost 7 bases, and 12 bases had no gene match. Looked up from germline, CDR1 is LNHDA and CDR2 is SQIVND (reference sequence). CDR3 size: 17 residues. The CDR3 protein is CASTTMVAGPSYNEQFF. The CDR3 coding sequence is TGTGCCAGTACCACCATGGTAGCGGGTCCCTCCTACAATGAGCAGTTCTTC.

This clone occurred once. In nucleotides, the CDR3 is TGTGCCAGCAGCCCATGGGGGGGGCGGAGCTCCTACAATGAGCAGTTCTTC. Its protein product is CASSPWGGRSSYNEQFF. J is TRBJ2-1 and V is TRBV7-3; TRBD2 might be the D (7 bases). V lost 5 bases to trimming and J lost 0 bases, with 17 bases between them. This CDR3 spans 17 amino acids. CDR1 is SGHTA, CDR2 FQGTGA, per germline.

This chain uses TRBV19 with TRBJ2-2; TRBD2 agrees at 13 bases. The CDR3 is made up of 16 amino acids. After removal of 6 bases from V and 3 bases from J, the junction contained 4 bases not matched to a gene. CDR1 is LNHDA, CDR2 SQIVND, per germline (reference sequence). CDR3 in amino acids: CASSKLAGGYTGELFF. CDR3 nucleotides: TGTGCCAGTAGCAAACTAGCGGGAGGGTACACCGGGGAGCTGTTTTTT.

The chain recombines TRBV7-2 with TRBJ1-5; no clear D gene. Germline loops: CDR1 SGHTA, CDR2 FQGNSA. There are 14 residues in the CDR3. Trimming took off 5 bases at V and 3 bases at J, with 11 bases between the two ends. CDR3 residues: CASSLTEFNQPQHF. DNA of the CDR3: TGTGCCAGCAGCCTCACAGAGTTCAATCAGCCCCAGCATTTT. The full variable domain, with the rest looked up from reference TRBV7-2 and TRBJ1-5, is GAGVSQSPSNKVTEKGKDVELRCDPISGHTALYWYRQSLGQGLEFLIYFQGNSAPDKSGLPSDRFSAERTGGSVSTLTIQRTQQEDSAVYLCASSLTEFNQPQHFGDGTRLSIL.

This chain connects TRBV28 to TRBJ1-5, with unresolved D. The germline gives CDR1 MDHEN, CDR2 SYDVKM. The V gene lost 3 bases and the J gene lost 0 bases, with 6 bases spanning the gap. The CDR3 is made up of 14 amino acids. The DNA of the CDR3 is TGTGCCAGCAGTTTCGGAGATAGCAATCAGCCCCAGCATTTT. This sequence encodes CASSFGDSNQPQHF.

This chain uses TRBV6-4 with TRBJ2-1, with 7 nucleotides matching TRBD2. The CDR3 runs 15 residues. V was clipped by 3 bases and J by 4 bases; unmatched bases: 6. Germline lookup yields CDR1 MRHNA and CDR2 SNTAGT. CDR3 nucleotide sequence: TGTGCCAGCAGTGAGGCGGGACTACCGTACAATGAGCAGTTCTTC. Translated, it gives CASSEAGLPYNEQFF.

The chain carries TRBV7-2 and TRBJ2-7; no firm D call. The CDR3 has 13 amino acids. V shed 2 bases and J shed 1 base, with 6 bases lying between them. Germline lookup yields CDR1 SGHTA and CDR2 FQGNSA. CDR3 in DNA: TGTGCCAGCAGCTTAAGCTTTTCCTACGAGCAGTACTTC. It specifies CASSLSFSYEQYF.

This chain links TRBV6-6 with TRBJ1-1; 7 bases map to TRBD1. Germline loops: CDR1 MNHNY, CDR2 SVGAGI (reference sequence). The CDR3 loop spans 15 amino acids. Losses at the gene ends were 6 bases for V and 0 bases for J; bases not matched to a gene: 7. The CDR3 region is CASRRDSNLNTEAFF. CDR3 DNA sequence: TGTGCCAGCAGGCGGGACAGTAATTTGAACACTGAAGCTTTCTTT.